In its sample, the clone carrying this T cell receptor beta chain was seen once. This table comes from immunoSEQ multiplex PCR, and its TCRdb copy is limited to in-frame clones, with some not included. The data hold about 2 million clones, with 85% to 95% observed a single time. CD45RA-negative memory and CD45RA+ naive subsets were split from the CD4+ cells. The germline CDR1 and CDR2 sequences are MNHNY and SVGAGI (reference sequence). V was trimmed by 2 bases and J by 1 base, leaving 11 bases between them. This CDR3 has 15 residues. This entry belongs to a study of shared clonotypes between healthy human individuals.

This sequence joins TRBV6-6 and TRBJ1-1; D possibly corresponds to TRBD1 (5 bases). The sample comprised naive CD4+ T cells sorted from blood. The subset: CD45RA+ positively selected. This TCR derives from a man aged 18 to 29 in good health. CDR3 in DNA: TGTGCCAGCAGTTACCTACTCGGGGCGAACACTGAAGCTTTCTTT. It codes for CASSYLLGANTEAFF.